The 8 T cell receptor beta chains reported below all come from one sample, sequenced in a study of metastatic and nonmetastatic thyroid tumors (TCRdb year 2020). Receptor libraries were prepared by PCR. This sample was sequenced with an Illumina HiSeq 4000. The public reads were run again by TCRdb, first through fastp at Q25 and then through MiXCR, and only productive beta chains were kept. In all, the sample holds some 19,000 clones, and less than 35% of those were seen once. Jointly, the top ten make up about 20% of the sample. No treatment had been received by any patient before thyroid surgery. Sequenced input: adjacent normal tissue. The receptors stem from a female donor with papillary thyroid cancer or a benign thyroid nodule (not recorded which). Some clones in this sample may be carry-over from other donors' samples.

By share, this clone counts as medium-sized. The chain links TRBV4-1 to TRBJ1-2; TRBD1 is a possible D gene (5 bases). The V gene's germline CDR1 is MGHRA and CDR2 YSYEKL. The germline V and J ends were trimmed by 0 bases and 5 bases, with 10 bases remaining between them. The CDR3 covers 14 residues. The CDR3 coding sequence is TGCGCCAGCAGCCAAGAGGGGGAGGGTTATGGCTACACCTTC. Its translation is CASSQEGEGYGYTF.

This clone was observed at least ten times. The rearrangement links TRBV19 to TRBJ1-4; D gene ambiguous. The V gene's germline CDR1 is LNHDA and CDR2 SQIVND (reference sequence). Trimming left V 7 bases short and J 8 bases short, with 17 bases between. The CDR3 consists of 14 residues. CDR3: CASKAAGGLEKLFF. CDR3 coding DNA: TGTGCCAGTAAGGCGGCGGGAGGATTAGAAAAACTGTTTTTT.

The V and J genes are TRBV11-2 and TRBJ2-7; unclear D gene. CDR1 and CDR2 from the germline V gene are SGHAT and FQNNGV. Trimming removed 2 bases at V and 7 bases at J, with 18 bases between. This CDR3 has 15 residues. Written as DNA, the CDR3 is TGTGCCAGCAGCTTACAAGGGCGGCGGTCGCTGGAGCAGTACTTC. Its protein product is CASSLQGRRSLEQYF.

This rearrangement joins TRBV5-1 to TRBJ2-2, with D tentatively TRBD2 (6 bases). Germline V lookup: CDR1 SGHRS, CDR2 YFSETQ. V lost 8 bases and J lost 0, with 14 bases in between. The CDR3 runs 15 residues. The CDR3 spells CASQPGLSNTGELFF. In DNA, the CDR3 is TGCGCCAGTCAACCGGGACTCTCGAACACCGGGGAGCTGTTTTTT.

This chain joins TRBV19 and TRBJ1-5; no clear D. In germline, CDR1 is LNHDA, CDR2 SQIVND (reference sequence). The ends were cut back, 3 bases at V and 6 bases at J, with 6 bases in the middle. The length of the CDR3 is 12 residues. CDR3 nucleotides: TGTGCCAGTAGTATTTATCGTCAGCCCCAGCATTTT. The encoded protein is CASSIYRQPQHF.

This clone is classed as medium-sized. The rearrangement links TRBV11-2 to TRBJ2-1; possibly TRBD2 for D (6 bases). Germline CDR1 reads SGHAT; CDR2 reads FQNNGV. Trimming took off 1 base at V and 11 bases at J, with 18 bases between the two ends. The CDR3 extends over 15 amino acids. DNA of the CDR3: TGTGCCAGCAGCTTAGGCCCGCCCGCACTAGCCCAGCAGTTCTTC. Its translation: CASSLGPPALAQQFF.

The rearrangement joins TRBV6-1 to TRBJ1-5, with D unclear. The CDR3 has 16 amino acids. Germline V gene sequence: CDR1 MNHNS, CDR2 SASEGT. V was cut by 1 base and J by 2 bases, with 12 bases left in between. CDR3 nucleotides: TGTGCCAGCAGTGAAGTCGCAGAAACCCGCAATCAGCCCCAGCATTTT. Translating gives CASSEVAETRNQPQHF.

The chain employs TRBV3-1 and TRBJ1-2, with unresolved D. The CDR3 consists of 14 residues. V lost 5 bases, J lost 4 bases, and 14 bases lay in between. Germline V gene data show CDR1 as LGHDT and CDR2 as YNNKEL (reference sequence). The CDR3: CASSLTQEIYGYTF. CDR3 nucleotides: TGTGCCAGCAGCTTAACTCAGGAGATCTATGGCTACACCTTC.